This TCR beta chain is drawn from a study of Tregs in tolerant kidney transplant recipients. Per germline, CDR1 LGHNT and CDR2 FRNRAP. V gave up 0 bases and J gave up 1 base; unmatched junction bases: 3. The CDR3 extends over 16 amino acids. Clones were sequenced by immunoSEQ multiplex PCR, and TCRdb holds only the in-frame ones, with some missing. The repertoire has approximately 43,000 clones, around 90% of them found once; the top ten carry around 0.67%. This chain connects TRBV12-5 to TRBJ2-3, with 8 nucleotides matching TRBD2. Sequencing used Tregs from blood. The sequence was collected from a human donor in good health. CDR3 DNA sequence: TGTGCTAGTGGTTTGGTAGCGGGGGCCCGCACAGATACGCAGTATTTT. Protein: CASGLVAGARTDTQYF.